This T cell receptor beta chain is drawn from a study of CD4 and CD8 cells across lung adenocarcinoma regions. TCRdb redid the calling of the PCR reads with MiXCR, one entry per CDR3 protein. Of tens of thousands of distinct CDR3 sequences in the sample, over 40% are singletons; the top ten hold 20% to 25%. Samples came from patients with localized non-small cell lung adenocarcinoma. With respect to this clonotype: The junction departs from the called germline gene at one end, perhaps through a read error.

The sequence came from a male donor with lung adenocarcinoma. The CD4 and CD8 labels of this study may be unreliable. Source material: CD4+ T cells from the center of a lung tumor.

CDR3 loop: CAGTPPCANVLNF. As DNA, the CDR3 is TGCGCCGGTACTCCTCCTTGCGCCAACGTGCTGAACTTC. The rearrangement joins TRBV10-2 to TRBJ2-6; D unclear. The CDR3 is 13 amino acids. Per germline, CDR1 WSHSY and CDR2 SAAADI.